A selection of T cell receptor beta chains follows, all from one sample in a study of regulatory T cells in long-lasting Graves disease. TCRdb reprocessed the multiplex PCR reads with MiXCR, giving one entry per CDR3 protein. This table holds around 240,000 distinct CDR3 sequences, around a sixth found once. The same sample was also studied in work on T cells in Graves' hyperthyroidism and ophthalmopathy.

Sequencing used peripheral blood mononuclear cells (PBMCs), obtained at new diagnosis, from a patient treated with antithyroid drugs. These receptors all stem from a woman aged 25 to 39 with Graves disease. Each CDR3 is given with its conserved first and last residue. D genes are given only for firm matches. Not every row has a clone size; where given, it reads once, few, many or a size class.

D gene	V gene	J gene	CDR3 length	clone size	CDR3 DNA	CDR3 protein
.	TRBV19	TRBJ1-2	13	many	TGTGCCAGTACAGGCGGGGTTAACTATGGCTACACCTTC	CASTGGVNYGYTF
.	TRBV11-3	TRBJ1-1	15	.	TGTGCCAGCAGCTTAGAAGGAATTGTAAACACTGAAGCTTTCTTT	CASSLEGIVNTEAFF
.	TRBV11-3	TRBJ2-4	13	many	TGTGCCAGCAGCCCGGGGGTCAAAAACATTCAGTACTTC	CASSPGVKNIQYF
.	TRBV7-9	TRBJ1-1	15	few	TGTGCCAGCAGGCCTCCCGGGGGGATCAACACTGAAGCTTTCTTT	CASRPPGGINTEAFF
.	TRBV6-5	TRBJ2-7	14	.	TGTGCCAGCAGTTACAAGACGGCGACCTACGAGCAGTACTTC	CASSYKTATYEQYF
.	TRBV7-9	TRBJ2-5	12	many	TGTGCCAGCAGCCGCGCGGGGGAGACCCAGTACTTC	CASSRAGETQYF
.	TRBV20-1	TRBJ2-3	14	many	TGCAGTGCCGTCTGGCGGTCGTTGGAAGATACGCAGTATTTT	CSAVWRSLEDTQYF
TRBD1	TRBV12-3/TRBV12-4	TRBJ1-2	14	many	TGTGCCAGCAGTGAACAGGGGGCCCACTATGGCTACACCTTC	CASSEQGAHYGYTF
.	TRBV20-1	TRBJ2-5	14	many	TGCAGTGCCGATGTGGCAGGGGAGAGGGAGACCCAGTACTTC	CSADVAGERETQYF
.	TRBV12-3/TRBV12-4	TRBJ1-6	16	.	TGTGCCAGCAGTTTCGCGCCGAGCTCCTATAATTCACCCCTCCACTTT	CASSFAPSSYNSPLHF
TRBD2	TRBV3-1	TRBJ2-5	13	.	TGTGCCAGCAGCCCCCGGGGGGGGAAGACCCAGTACTTC	CASSPRGGKTQYF
.	TRBV6-1	TRBJ2-2	13	.	TGTGCCATCCTAGACGGGTACACCGGGGAGCTGTTTTTT	CAILDGYTGELFF
.	TRBV7-2	TRBJ1-5	15	many	TGTGCCAGCAGCCCTCGGGCGGACACCAATCAGCCCCAGCATTTT	CASSPRADTNQPQHF
.	TRBV6-5	TRBJ1-2	15	.	TGTGCCAGCAGTTTTTTCCCGACACGGACCTTAGGCTACACCTTC	CASSFFPTRTLGYTF
TRBD1	TRBV9	TRBJ1-4	15	many	TGTGCCAGCAGCCTCCGAGGACAGGGAGGGGAAAAACTGTTTTTT	CASSLRGQGGEKLFF
.	TRBV7-9	TRBJ1-1	13	many	TGTGCCAGCAGCTTAACTACGGACACTGAAGCTTTCTTT	CASSLTTDTEAFF
.	TRBV20-1	TRBJ2-1	12	many	TGCAGTGTCCTTCTCTCCTACAATGAGCAGTTCTTC	CSVLLSYNEQFF
.	TRBV15	TRBJ1-3	18	.	TGTGCCACCAGCAGGACCCGACGTGTGTATGACTCTGGAAACACCATATATTTT	CATSRTRRVYDSGNTIYF
.	TRBV4-1	TRBJ1-3	18	many	TGCGCCAGCAGCCCTTTATTGGCAGGAGCTTACTCTGGAAACACCATATATTTT	CASSPLLAGAYSGNTIYF
.	TRBV28	TRBJ2-7	15	.	TGTGCCAGCAGTTTACAATCTCGGGGCATCGACGAGCAGTACTTC	CASSLQSRGIDEQYF
.	TRBV27	TRBJ1-1	16	many	TGTGCCAGCAGTTTTTTCCAAAAGGTAGGGGCCGGCGGAGCTTTCTTT	CASSFFQKVGAGGAFF
.	TRBV10-1	TRBJ2-2	15	once	TGCGCCAGCAGTGCTACAAAAAGGAACACCGGGGAGCTGTTTTTT	CASSATKRNTGELFF
.	TRBV3-1	TRBJ1-5	16	many	TGTGCCAGCAGCCAAGGTTCACCACCCTCGTGGCAGCCCCAGCATTTT	CASSQGSPPSWQPQHF
TRBD2	TRBV3-1	TRBJ2-3	16	many	TGTGCCAGCAAGCTAGCGGGGGGCACTAGCACAGATACGCAGTATTTT	CASKLAGGTSTDTQYF
.	TRBV7-2	TRBJ2-1	17	.	TGTGCCAGCAGCTTAGAGTATTCGGCGGGAAACTACAATGAGCAGTTCTTC	CASSLEYSAGNYNEQFF
.	TRBV20-1	TRBJ1-1	16	many	TGCAGTGCTGAAAACCCAGGGATGCGGCGATGGGCTGAAGCTTTCTTT	CSAENPGMRRWAEAFF
TRBD1	TRBV20-1	TRBJ1-2	15	many	TGCAGTGCTAGAGGGGCCGATGGGGACAGATGGTGCTACACCTTC	CSARGADGDRWCYTF
.	TRBV3-1	TRBJ2-5	16	.	TGTGCCAGCAGCCAAGAAATAATGGGGGGCCAAGAGACCCAGTACTTC	CASSQEIMGGQETQYF
.	TRBV7-6	TRBJ1-1	15	few	TGTGCCAGCAGCCCTCCCGGGCACCAGAACACTGAAGCTTTCTTT	CASSPPGHQNTEAFF
.	TRBV6-2/TRBV6-3	TRBJ2-5	14	few	TGTGCCAGCATAAGGTCACAGGGCCTAGCGACCCAGTACTTC	CASIRSQGLATQYF